This note documents a single T cell receptor beta chain sequence. This sample was included in a study of long-term antiretroviral therapy in people with HIV. About the research overall: Specimens dating back about a decade before the 2015 immediate-ART recommendation are the oldest included.

Looked up from germline, CDR1 is SEHNR and CDR2 is FQNEAQ (reference sequence). V trimming: 4 bases; J trimming: 7 bases; junction bases outside the gene matches: 10. This CDR3 comprises 16 residues. The authors ran the immunoSEQ assay, v3.0, at survey level. The repertoire was sequenced with immunoSEQ multiplex PCR; TCRdb's copy has only in-frame clones and lacks some. Among roughly 17,000 clones, around 91% were seen once, and the ten largest hold 9.5% to 10%. HIV-positive participants all received treatment in the United States. Specimens retained about 0.85-11 million cryopreserved PBMC preceding DNA extraction.

The material sequenced was unsorted PBMCs, taken 3 years after starting antiretroviral therapy. The TCR was taken from a man between 45 and 60 years old with HIV. This chain uses TRBV7-9 with TRBJ2-7; 13 bases match TRBD2. The CDR3 here is CASSSPMTSGGTEQYF. In DNA, the CDR3 is TGTGCCAGCAGCTCTCCGATGACTAGCGGGGGGACTGAGCAGTACTTC.